The 3 T cell receptor beta chains given below trace back to one sample, sequenced in a study of monozygotic twins with inflammatory bowel disease. TCRdb derives one entry per CDR3 protein from the 5' RACE reads, leaving out DNA. Its listing shows approximately 200,000 distinct CDR3 sequences. The sequenced sample was blood. The receptors come from a human donor with ulcerative colitis or Crohn's disease, or a healthy co-twin of an affected twin (not recorded which).

The rearrangement joins TRBV6-6 to TRBJ1-5; TCRdb's D gene call, TRBD1, goes unchecked for lack of DNA. The CDR3 is 13 residues long. Per the germline V gene, CDR1 is MNHNY and CDR2 is SVGAGI (reference sequence). CDR3: CASMGGWDQPQHF.

The chain links TRBV7-2 to TRBJ1-2; with no DNA, the TCRdb D assignment of TRBD1 cannot be verified. This CDR3 comprises 14 residues. Germline lookup yields CDR1 SGHTA and CDR2 FQGNSA. The chain's CDR3 is CASSPATGNYGYTF.

The chain couples TRBV5-1 to TRBJ2-5; TCRdb's D call, TRBD2, is unchecked because there is no DNA. The germline gives CDR1 SGHRS, CDR2 YFSETQ. This CDR3 is 15 amino acids long. Here the CDR3 reads CASSLGGTSQETQYF.